The 10 T cell receptor beta chains in this list originate from one sample, sequenced in a study of cytomegalovirus exposure and HLA in healthy donors. The PCR was carried out with 60 Vbeta primers and 13 Jbeta primers. The assay was immunoSEQ multiplex PCR, and TCRdb's table has in-frame clones only and misses some. Of around 110,000 clones listed, 79% are singletons. The sample comprised PBMCs. The receptor set was obtained from a young man in good health and CMV-seropositive.

The chain carries TRBV29-1 and TRBJ2-3, with 7 bases identical to TRBD2. The germline V gene has CDR1 SQVTM and CDR2 ANQGSEA. This CDR3 contains 16 residues. The V segment lost 5 bases and the J segment 0 bases; nucleotides outside the gene matches: 11. In DNA form, the CDR3 reads TGCAGCGTTAGGTCCAGCGGGGCCCCTAGCACAGATACGCAGTATTTT. It codes for CSVRSSGAPSTDTQYF.

The chain joins TRBV11-3 to TRBJ2-3, with 9 bases aligning to TRBD2. Germline CDR1 and CDR2: SGHNT and YENEEA. This CDR3 region has 16 residues. The V and J ends lost 3 bases and 1 base, in that order; junction bases with no gene match: 5. In DNA, the CDR3 is TGTGCCAGCAGCTTCAGGGTAGCGGGGGGCACAGATACGCAGTATTTT. This translates into CASSFRVAGGTDTQYF.

The chain recombines TRBV11-3 with TRBJ2-5, with 8 bases fitting TRBD2. This CDR3 spans 15 amino acids. The J segment lost 2 bases and the V segment lost 1 base, leaving 3 bases of the junction unmatched. Germline values: CDR1 SGHNT, CDR2 YENEEA. The CDR3 DNA sequence: TGTGCCAGCAGCTTAGGACTAGCGAGTCAAGAGACCCAGTACTTC. This codes for CASSLGLASQETQYF. Full variable domain (outside the CDR3, taken from reference TRBV11-3 and TRBJ2-5): EAGVVQSPRYKIIEKKQPVAFWCNPISGHNTLYWYLQNLGQGPELLIRYENEEAVDDSQLPKDRFSAERLKGVDSTLKIQPAELGDSAVYLCASSLGLASQETQYFGPGTRLLVL.

The rearrangement uses TRBV5-4 and TRBJ2-1; TRBD2 agrees at 8 bases. V lost 4 bases to trimming and J lost 6 bases; unmatched junction nucleotides: 3. CDR1 is SGHNT and CDR2 is YYREEE in the germline V gene (reference sequence). CDR3 length: 13 residues. CDR3 nucleotide sequence: TGTGCCAGCAGCGCGGGGGGAGGCAATGAGCAGTTCTTC. This sequence encodes CASSAGGGNEQFF. The full variable domain, completed using reference TRBV5-4 and TRBJ2-1, is ETGVTQSPTHLIKTRGQQVTLRCSSQSGHNTVSWYQQALGQGPQFIFQYYREEENGRGNFPPRFSGLQFPNYSSELNVNALELDDSALYLCASSAGGGNEQFFGPGTRLTVL.

This rearrangement joins TRBV7-2 to TRBJ1-2; perhaps TRBD1 as D (5 bases). There are 13 residues in the CDR3. V was trimmed by 5 bases and J by 3 bases, leaving 10 bases between them. Germline CDR1 reads SGHTA; CDR2 reads FQGNSA. Written as DNA, the CDR3 is TGTGCCAGCAGCACTGGGGCAGACTATGGCTACACCTTC. It yields the protein CASSTGADYGYTF.

V and J are TRBV9 and TRBJ2-7; 7 bases map to TRBD2. The V gene end was trimmed by 0 bases and the J gene end by 6 bases; junction bases not matched to a gene: 9. Germline values: CDR1 SGDLS, CDR2 YYNGEE. The CDR3 has 15 amino acids. CDR3 coding DNA: TGTGCCAGCAGCGTAGTCGCGGGAGTAGCCGGCGAGCAGTACTTC. Protein sequence: CASSVVAGVAGEQYF.

The genes are TRBV5-1 and TRBJ2-7; maybe TRBD2 (5 bases). Germline loops: CDR1 SGHRS, CDR2 YFSETQ. CDR3 length: 14 residues. V dropped 0 bases and J dropped 4 bases, with 11 bases sitting between them. CDR3 sequence (DNA): TGCGCCAGCAGCTTGGCCGTAGGGAGTTACGAGCAGTACTTC. This codes for CASSLAVGSYEQYF.

The chain recombines TRBV7-3 with TRBJ1-1; TRBD1 might be the D (5 bases). This CDR3 comprises 19 residues. Germline loops: CDR1 SGHTA, CDR2 FQGTGA. Trimming shortened V by 1 base and J by 1 base, and 22 bases separated the two germline ends. This CDR3 reads CASSLSFLGQPPRNTEAFF. The CDR3 DNA is TGTGCCAGCAGCTTAAGTTTTTTGGGGCAACCGCCCAGGAACACTGAAGCTTTCTTT.

Comments on this clone: Germline and junction disagree at one end, which may indicate a read error. The chain is built from TRBV7-9 and TRBJ1-2; TRBD1 might be the D (6 bases). In germline, CDR1 is SEHNR, CDR2 FQNEAQ (reference sequence). The CDR3 has 13 amino acids. CDR3 protein: CSSSLQGQSGYTF. The CDR3 DNA is TGTTCCAGCAGCTTGCAGGGGCAGAGTGGCTACACCTTC.

The V and J genes are TRBV7-2 and TRBJ2-7; D might be TRBD1 (6 bases). Germline assignment: CDR1 SGHTA and CDR2 FQGNSA. The germline V and J ends were trimmed by 5 bases and 4 bases, with 12 bases remaining between them. CDR3 size: 13 residues. The CDR3 DNA reads as TGTGCCAGCAGCGTGACAGGAAAATACGAGCAGTACTTC. Protein: CASSVTGKYEQYF.